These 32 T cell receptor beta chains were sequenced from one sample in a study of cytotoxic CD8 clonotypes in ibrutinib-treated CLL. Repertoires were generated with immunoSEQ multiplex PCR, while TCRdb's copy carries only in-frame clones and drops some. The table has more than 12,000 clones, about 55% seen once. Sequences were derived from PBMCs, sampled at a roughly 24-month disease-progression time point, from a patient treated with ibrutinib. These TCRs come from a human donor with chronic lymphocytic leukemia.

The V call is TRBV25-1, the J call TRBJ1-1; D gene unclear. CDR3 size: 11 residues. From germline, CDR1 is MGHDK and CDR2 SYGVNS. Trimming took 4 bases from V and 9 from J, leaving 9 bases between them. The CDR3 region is CASSVSRKAFF. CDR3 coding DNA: TGTGCCAGCAGTGTGTCTCGGAAAGCTTTCTTT.

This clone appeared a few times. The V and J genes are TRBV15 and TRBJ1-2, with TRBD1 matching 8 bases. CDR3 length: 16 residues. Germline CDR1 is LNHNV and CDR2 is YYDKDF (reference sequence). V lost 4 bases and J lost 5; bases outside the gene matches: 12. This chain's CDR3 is CATSKGRGQIRYGYTF. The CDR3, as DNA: TGTGCCACCAGCAAGGGCAGGGGGCAAATAAGATATGGCTACACCTTC.

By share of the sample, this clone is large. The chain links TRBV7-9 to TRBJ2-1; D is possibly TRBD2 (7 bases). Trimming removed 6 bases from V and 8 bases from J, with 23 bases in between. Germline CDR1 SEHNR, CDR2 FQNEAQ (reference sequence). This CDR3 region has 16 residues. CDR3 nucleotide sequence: TGTGCCAGCAGGCCCCCCTCCGAGGGGGGGCGGGATGAGCAGTTCTTC. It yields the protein CASRPPSEGGRDEQFF. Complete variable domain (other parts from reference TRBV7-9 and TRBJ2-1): DTGVSQNPRHKITKRGQNVTFRCDPISEHNRLYWYRQTLGQGPEFLTYFQNEAQLEKSRLLSDRFSAERPKGSFSTLEIQRTEQGDSAMYLCASRPPSEGGRDEQFFGPGTRLTVL.

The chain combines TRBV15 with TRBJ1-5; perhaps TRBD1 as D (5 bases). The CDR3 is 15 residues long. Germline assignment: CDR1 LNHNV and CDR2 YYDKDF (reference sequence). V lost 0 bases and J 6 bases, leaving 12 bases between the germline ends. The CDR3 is CATSREAGRVQPQHF. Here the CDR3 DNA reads TGTGCCACCAGCAGAGAGGCAGGGAGGGTTCAGCCCCAGCATTTT.

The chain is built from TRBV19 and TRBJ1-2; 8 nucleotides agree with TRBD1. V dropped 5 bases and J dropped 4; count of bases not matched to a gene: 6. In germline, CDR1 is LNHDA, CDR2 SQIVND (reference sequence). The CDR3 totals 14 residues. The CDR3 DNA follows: TGTGCCAGTAGTCCCGGACAGGGTGGCTATGGCTACACCTTC. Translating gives CASSPGQGGYGYTF.

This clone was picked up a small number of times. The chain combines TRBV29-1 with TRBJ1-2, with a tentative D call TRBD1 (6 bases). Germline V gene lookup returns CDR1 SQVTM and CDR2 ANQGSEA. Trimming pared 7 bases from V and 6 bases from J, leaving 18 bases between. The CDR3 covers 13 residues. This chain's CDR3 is CSALEGRDNGYTF. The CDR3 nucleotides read TGCAGCGCCTTAGAGGGCAGGGACAATGGCTACACCTTC.

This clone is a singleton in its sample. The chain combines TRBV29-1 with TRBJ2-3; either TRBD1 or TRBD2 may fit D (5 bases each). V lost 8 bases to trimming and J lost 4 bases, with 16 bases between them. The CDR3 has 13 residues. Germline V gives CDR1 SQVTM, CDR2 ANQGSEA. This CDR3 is CSTRGASSDTQYF. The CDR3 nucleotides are TGCAGCACCCGAGGGGCTAGCTCAGATACGCAGTATTTT.

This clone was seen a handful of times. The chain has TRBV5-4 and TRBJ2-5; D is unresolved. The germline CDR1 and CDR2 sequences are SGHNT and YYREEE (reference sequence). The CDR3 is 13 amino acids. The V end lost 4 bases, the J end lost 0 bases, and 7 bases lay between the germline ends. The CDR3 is CASSGNNQETQYF. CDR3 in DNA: TGTGCCAGCAGCGGTAACAACCAAGAGACCCAGTACTTC.

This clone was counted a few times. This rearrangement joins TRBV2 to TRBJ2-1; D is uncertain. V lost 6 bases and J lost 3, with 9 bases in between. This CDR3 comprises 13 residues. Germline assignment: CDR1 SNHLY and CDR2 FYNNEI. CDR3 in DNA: TGTGCCAGCAGATGGGCGGACTACAATGAGCAGTTCTTC. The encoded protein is CASRWADYNEQFF.

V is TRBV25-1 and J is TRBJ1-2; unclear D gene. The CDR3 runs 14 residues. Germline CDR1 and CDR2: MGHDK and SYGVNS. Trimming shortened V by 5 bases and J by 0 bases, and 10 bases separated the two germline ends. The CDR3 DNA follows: TGTGCCAGCAGTCCCCCACAGACTAACTATGGCTACACCTTC. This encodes CASSPPQTNYGYTF.

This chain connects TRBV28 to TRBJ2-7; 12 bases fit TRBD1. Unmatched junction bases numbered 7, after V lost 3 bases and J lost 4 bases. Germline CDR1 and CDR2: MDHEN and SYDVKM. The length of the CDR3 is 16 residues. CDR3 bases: TGTGCCAGCAGTTTCCCCCGGGACAGGGGGCTTTACGAGCAGTACTTC. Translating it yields CASSFPRDRGLYEQYF. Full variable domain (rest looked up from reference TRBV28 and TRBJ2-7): DVKVTQSSRYLVKRTGEKVFLECVQDMDHENMFWYRQDPGLGLRLIYFSYDVKMKEKGDIPEGYSVSREKKERFSLILESASTNQTSMYLCASSFPRDRGLYEQYFGPGTRLTVT.

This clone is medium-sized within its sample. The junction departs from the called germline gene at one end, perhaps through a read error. The CDR3 reads CASSHPGNLKEVFF. In DNA, the CDR3 is TGCGCCAGCAGTCATCCAGGGAATTTGAAAGAAGTTTTCTTT. J is TRBJ1-1 and V is TRBV23-1; the D gene is possibly TRBD1 (5 bases). TRBV23-1 is sorted into the ORF group, with uncertain function. The CDR3 covers 14 residues.

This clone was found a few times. In DNA, the CDR3 is TGTGCCAGCACACCCGAGAGGGGGCGCGGGTACTATGGCTACACCTTC. Translated, it gives CASTPERGRGYYGYTF. V is TRBV2 and J is TRBJ1-2; 7 nucleotides align to TRBD1. The CDR3 is 16 amino acids. Trimming at V came to 7 bases and at J to 3 bases, leaving 14 bases not matched to a gene. From germline, CDR1 is SNHLY and CDR2 FYNNEI.

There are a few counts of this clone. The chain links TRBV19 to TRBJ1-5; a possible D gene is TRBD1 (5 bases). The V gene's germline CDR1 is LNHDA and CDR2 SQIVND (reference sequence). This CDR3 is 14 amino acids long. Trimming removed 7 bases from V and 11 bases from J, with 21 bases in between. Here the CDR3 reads CASTGTGRVTAQHF. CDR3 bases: TGTGCCAGTACTGGGACGGGGAGGGTCACAGCCCAGCATTTT.

CDR3 sequence reads: CASSTGPQNTGELFF. The DNA of the CDR3 is TGTGCCAGCAGCACGGGACCGCAGAACACCGGGGAGCTGTTTTTT. The chain employs TRBV7-6 and TRBJ2-2; D possibly matches TRBD1 or TRBD2 (5 bases each). With 5 bases removed from V and 1 base from J, the gap between germline ends came to 11 bases. This CDR3 has 15 amino acids. Germline V gives CDR1 SGHVS, CDR2 FNYEAQ.

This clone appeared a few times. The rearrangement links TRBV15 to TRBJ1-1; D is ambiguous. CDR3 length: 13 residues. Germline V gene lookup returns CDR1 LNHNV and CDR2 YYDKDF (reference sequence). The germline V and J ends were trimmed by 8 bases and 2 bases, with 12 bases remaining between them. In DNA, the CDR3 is TGTGCCACCGGCCGGCAAGCTAACACTGAAGCTTTCTTT. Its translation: CATGRQANTEAFF.

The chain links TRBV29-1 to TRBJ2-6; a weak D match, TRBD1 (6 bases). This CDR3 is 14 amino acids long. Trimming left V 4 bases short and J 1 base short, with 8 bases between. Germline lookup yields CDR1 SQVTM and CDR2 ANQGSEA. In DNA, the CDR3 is TGCAGCGTTGTAACAGGGTCTGGGGCCAACGTCCTGACTTTC. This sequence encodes CSVVTGSGANVLTF.

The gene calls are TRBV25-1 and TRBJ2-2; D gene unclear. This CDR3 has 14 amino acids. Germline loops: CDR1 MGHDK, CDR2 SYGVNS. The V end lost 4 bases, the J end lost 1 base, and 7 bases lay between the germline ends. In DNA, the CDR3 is TGTGCCAGCAGTGGGACCCTGAACACCGGGGAGCTGTTTTTT. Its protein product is CASSGTLNTGELFF.

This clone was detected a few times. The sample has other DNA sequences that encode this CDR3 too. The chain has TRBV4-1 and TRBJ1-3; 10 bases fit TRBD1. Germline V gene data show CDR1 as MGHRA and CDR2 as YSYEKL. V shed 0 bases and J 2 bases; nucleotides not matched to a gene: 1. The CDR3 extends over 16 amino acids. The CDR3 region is CASSQDGTGAGNTIYF. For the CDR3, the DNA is TGCGCCAGCAGCCAAGATGGGACAGGGGCTGGAAACACCATATATTTT.

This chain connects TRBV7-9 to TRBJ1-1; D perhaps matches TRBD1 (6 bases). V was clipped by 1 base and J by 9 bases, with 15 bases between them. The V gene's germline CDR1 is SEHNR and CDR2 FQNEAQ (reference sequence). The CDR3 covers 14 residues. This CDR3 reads CASSLEGRRDKAFF. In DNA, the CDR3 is TGTGCCAGCAGCTTAGAGGGGCGTCGGGACAAAGCTTTCTTT.

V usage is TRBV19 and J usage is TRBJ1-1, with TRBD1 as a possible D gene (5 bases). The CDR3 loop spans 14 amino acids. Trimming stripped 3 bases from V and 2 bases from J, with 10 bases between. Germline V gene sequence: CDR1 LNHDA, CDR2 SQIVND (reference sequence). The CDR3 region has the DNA TGTGCCAGTAGTATGGGTGACAGCAACACTGAAGCTTTCTTT. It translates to CASSMGDSNTEAFF.

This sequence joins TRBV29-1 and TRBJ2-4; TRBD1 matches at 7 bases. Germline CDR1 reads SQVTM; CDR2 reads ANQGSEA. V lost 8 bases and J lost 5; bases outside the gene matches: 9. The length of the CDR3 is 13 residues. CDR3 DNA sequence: TGCAGCTTACGCCTAGGGACAGAAAACATTCAGTACTTC. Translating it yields CSLRLGTENIQYF.

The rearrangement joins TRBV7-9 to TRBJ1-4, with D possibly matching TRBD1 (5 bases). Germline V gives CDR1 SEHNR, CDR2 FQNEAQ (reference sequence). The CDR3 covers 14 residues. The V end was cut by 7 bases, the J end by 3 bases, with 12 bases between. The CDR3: CASTKTASNEKLFF. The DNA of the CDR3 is TGTGCCAGCACCAAGACAGCCTCTAATGAAAAACTGTTTTTT.

Written as DNA, the CDR3 is TGTGCCAGCAGCGTAGAGGTAGCGGGGTTAAATGAGCAGTTCTTC. This gives the protein CASSVEVAGLNEQFF. This chain uses TRBV9 with TRBJ2-1; 8 bases agree with TRBD2. CDR1 SGDLS and CDR2 YYNGEE come from the germline V gene. Unmatched junction bases numbered 6, after V lost 0 bases and J lost 7 bases. The length of the CDR3 is 15 residues.

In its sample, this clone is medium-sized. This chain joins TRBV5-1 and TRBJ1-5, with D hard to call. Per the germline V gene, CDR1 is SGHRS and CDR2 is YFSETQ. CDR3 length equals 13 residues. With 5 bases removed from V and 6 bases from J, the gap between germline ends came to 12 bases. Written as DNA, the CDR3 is TGCGCCAGCAGAACCGCCCCTACTCAGCCCCAGCATTTT. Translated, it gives CASRTAPTQPQHF.

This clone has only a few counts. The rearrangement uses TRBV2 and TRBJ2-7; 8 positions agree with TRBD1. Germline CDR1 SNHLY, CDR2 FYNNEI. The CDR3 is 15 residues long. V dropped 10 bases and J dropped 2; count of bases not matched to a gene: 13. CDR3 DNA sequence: TGTGCCACCCGTCGGGGGACAGGCGTTCCCTACGAGCAGTACTTC. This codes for CATRRGTGVPYEQYF. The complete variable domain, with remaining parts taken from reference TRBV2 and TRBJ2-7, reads EPEVTQTPSHQVTQMGQEVILRCVPISNHLYFYWYRQILGQKVEFLVSFYNNEISEKSEIFDDQFSVERPDGSNFTLKIRSTKLEDSAMYFCATRRGTGVPYEQYFGPGTRLTVT.

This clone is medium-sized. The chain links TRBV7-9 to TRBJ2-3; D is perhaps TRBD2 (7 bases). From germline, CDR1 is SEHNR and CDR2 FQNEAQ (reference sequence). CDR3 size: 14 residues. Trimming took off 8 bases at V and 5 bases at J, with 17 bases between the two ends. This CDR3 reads CASGERGGQDTQYF. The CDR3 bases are TGTGCCAGCGGCGAGAGGGGGGGCCAAGATACGCAGTATTTT. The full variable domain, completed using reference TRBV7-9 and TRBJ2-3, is DTGVSQNPRHKITKRGQNVTFRCDPISEHNRLYWYRQTLGQGPEFLTYFQNEAQLEKSRLLSDRFSAERPKGSFSTLEIQRTEQGDSAMYLCASGERGGQDTQYFGPGTRLTVL.

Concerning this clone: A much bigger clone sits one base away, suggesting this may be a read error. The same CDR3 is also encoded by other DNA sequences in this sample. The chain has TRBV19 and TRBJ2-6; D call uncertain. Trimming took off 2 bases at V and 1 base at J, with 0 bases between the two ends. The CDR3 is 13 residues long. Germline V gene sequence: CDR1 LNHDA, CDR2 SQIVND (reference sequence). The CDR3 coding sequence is TGTGCCAGTAGTATATCTGGGGCCAACGTCCTGACTTTC. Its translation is CASSISGANVLTF.

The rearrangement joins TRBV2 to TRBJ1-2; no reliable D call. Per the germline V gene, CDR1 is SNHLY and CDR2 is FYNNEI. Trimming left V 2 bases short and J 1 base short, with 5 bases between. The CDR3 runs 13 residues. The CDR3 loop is CASSEQHNYGYTF. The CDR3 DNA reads TGTGCCAGCAGTGAACAGCATAACTATGGCTACACCTTC.

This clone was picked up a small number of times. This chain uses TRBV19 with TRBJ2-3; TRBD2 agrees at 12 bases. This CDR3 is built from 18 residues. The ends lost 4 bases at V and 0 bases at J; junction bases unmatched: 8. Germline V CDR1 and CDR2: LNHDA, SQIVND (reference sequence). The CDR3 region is CASSTGTSGFLSTDTQYF. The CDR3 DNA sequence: TGTGCCAGTAGTACCGGGACTAGCGGGTTCCTTAGCACAGATACGCAGTATTTT. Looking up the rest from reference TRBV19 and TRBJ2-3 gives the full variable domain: DGGITQSPKYLFRKEGQNVTLSCEQNLNHDAMYWYRQDPGQGLRLIYYSQIVNDFQKGDIAEGYSVSREKKESFPLTVTSAQKNPTAFYLCASSTGTSGFLSTDTQYFGPGTRLTVL.

This CDR3 is CASSPDRSYNEQFF. CDR3 bases: TGTGCCAGCAGCCCTGATCGCTCCTACAATGAGCAGTTCTTC. The V gene is TRBV5-6, the J gene TRBJ2-1; D unclear. CDR3 length: 14 amino acids. Trimming pared 4 bases from V and 0 bases from J, leaving 8 bases between. From germline, CDR1 is SGHDT and CDR2 YYEEEE.

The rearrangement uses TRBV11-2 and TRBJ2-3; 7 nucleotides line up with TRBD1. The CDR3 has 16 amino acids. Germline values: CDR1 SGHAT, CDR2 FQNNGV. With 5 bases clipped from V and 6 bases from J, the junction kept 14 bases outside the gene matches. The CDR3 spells CASSRETGFGTDTQYF. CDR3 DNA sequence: TGTGCCAGCAGCCGCGAGACAGGGTTCGGGACGGATACGCAGTATTTT.